The 5 T cell receptor beta chains presented below share a single source sample, sequenced in a study of blood T cell repertoires in COVID-19. Assay: immunoSEQ multiplex PCR; the TCRdb copy retains only in-frame clones and omits some. The table shows fewer than 300,000 clones, with around 80% occurring only once. Input material: peripheral blood. These receptors were obtained from a man at least 80 years old with acute or convalescent COVID-19.

This chain connects TRBV18 to TRBJ2-7; 8 bases map to TRBD1. V was clipped by 3 bases and J by 3 bases; unmatched bases: 7. The CDR3 consists of 15 residues. Looked up from germline, CDR1 is KGHSH and CDR2 is LQKENI. CDR3 amino acids: CASSPQSGQGYEQYF. In nucleotides, the CDR3 is TGTGCCAGCTCACCCCAATCTGGACAGGGCTACGAGCAGTACTTC.

The gene calls are TRBV2 and TRBJ2-4, with TRBD1 matching 7 bases. Looked up from germline, CDR1 is SNHLY and CDR2 is FYNNEI. The CDR3 is made up of 13 amino acids. V was pared by 3 bases and J by 4 bases, with 0 bases of the junction left unmatched. CDR3 in amino acids: CASSEGQKNIQYF. In nucleotides, the CDR3 is TGTGCCAGCAGTGAGGGACAGAAAAACATTCAGTACTTC.

The rearrangement joins TRBV5-5 to TRBJ2-7, with 11 bases lining up with TRBD2. The germline gives CDR1 SGHKS, CDR2 YYEKEE (reference sequence). CDR3 length equals 14 residues. V trimming: 3 bases; J trimming: 4 bases; junction bases outside the gene matches: 3. The CDR3 loop reads CASSSGTSGYEQYF. CDR3 DNA: TGTGCCAGCAGCTCCGGGACTAGCGGTTACGAGCAGTACTTC. The full variable domain, with the rest looked up from reference TRBV5-5 and TRBJ2-7, is DAGVTQSPTHLIKTRGQQVTLRCSPISGHKSVSWYQQVLGQGPQFIFQYYEKEERGRGNFPDRFSARQFPNYSSELNVNALLLGDSALYLCASSSGTSGYEQYFGPGTRLTVT.

The chain couples TRBV19 to TRBJ2-1, with 9 positions matching TRBD2. Germline-derived CDR1 and CDR2 are LNHDA and SQIVND (reference sequence). CDR3 length: 14 residues. V lost 4 bases and J lost 7; bases outside the gene matches: 5. Here the CDR3 DNA reads TGTGCCAGTAGTAGCGGGAGGGCTTGGAATGAGCAGTTCTTC. Translating gives CASSSGRAWNEQFF.

The chain has TRBV5-4 and TRBJ2-5; TRBD1 might be the D (6 bases). V shed 2 bases and J shed 5 bases, with 19 bases lying between them. CDR1 is SGHNT and CDR2 is YYREEE in the germline V gene (reference sequence). The CDR3 has 16 amino acids. CDR3 DNA: TGTGCCAGCAGCTTACAACAGGGTATCGTGGGCGAGACCCAGTACTTC. Protein: CASSLQQGIVGETQYF.